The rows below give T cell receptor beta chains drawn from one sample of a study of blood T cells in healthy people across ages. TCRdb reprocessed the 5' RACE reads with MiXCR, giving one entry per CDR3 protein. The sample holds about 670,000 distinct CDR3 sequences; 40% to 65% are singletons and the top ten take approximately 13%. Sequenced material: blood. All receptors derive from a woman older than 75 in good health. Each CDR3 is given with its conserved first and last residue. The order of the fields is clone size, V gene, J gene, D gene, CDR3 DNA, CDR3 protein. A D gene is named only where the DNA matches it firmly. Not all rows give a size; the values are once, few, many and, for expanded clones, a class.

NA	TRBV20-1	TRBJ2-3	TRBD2	TGCAGTGCTATTCCCATGGGGAGGGTCACAGATACGCAGTATTTT	CSAIPMGRVTDTQYF
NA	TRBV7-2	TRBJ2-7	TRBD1	TGTGCCAGCAGGAGGACAGGGAAAAGTGAGCAGTACTTC	CASRRTGKSEQYF
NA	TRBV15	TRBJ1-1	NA	TGTGCCACCAGCATAGTGGACAGATCCACTGAAGCTTTCTTT	CATSIVDRSTEAFF
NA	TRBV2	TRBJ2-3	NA	TGTGCCAGCAGTGAACCCAGCGGCACAGATACGCAGTATTTT	CASSEPSGTDTQYF
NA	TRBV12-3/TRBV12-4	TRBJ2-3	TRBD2	TGTGCCGGCAGTTTGACTAGCGGGAAGGCAGATACGCAGTATTTT	CAGSLTSGKADTQYF
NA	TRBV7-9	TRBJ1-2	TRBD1	TGTGCCAGCAGCTTAGGGCCTCGGACAGGGGAGGGTGGCTACACCTTC	CASSLGPRTGEGGYTF
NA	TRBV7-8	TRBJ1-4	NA	TGTGCCAGCAGCTTGGAGCCCCTGGATGAAAAACTGTTTTTT	CASSLEPLDEKLFF
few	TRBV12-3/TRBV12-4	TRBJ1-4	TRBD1	TGTGCCAGCAGTTTACGGCGGACAGGGTATGAAAAACTGTTTTTT	CASSLRRTGYEKLFF
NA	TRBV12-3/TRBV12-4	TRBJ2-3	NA	TGTGCCAGCAGCCGTCCCGGGGGGCGGGCAGATGCGCAGTATTTT	CASSRPGGRADAQYF
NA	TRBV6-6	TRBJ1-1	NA	TGTGCCAGCACTCGGACCTGGGGCACTGAAGCTTTCTTT	CASTRTWGTEAFF
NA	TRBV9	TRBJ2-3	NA	TGTGCCAGCAGCTCCTCTGTTACAGATACGCAGTATTTT	CASSSSVTDTQYF
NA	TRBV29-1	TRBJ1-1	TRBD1	TGCAGCGCCATACAGGGGGACACTGAAGCTTTCTTT	CSAIQGDTEAFF
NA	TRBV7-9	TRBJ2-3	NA	TGTGCCAGCAGCCAACCCGGGACCGATACGCAGTATTTT	CASSQPGTDTQYF
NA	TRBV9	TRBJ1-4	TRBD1	TGTGCCAGCAGCCCACAGGGGAGGGAAAAACTGTTTTTT	CASSPQGREKLFF
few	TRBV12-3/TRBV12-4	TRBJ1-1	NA	TGTGTCAGCAATATCGGGGTCCCCCCTGAAGCTTTCTTT	CVSNIGVPPEAFF
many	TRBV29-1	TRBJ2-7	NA	TGCAGCGTTGAAGAGTCCTTTGGGGGCGGGTACGAGCAGTACTTC	CSVEESFGGGYEQYF
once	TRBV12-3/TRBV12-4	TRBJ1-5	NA	TGTGCCAGCAGTCTCACAGGGAATCCCAATCAGCCCCAGCATTTT	CASSLTGNPNQPQHF
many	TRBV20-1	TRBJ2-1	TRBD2	TGCAGCCTCGCGGGACTAGCGGACAATGAGCAGTTCTTC	CSLAGLADNEQFF
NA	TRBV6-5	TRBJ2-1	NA	TGTGCCAGCCAGGGACCAAGGTACTACAATGAGCAGTTCTTC	CASQGPRYYNEQFF
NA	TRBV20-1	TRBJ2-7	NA	TGCAGTGCTGGGAAGGGGGGGGGCTGCGAGCAGTACTTC	CSAGKGGGCEQYF
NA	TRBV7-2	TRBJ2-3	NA	TGTGCCAGCAGCCAGAATCCAGATACGCAGTATTTT	CASSQNPDTQYF
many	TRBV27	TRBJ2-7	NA	TGTGCCAGCAGTATCGGGGAAGACTACGAGCAGTACTTC	CASSIGEDYEQYF
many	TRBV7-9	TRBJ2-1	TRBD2	TGTGCCAGCAGCGTTGCTAGCGGGAGTCTCAATGAGCAGTTCTTC	CASSVASGSLNEQFF
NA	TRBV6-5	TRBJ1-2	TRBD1	TGTGCCGGCAGCTACTCTTCCGGGACAGGCAGTGGGGGCTACACCTTC	CAGSYSSGTGSGGYTF
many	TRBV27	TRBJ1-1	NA	TGTGCCAGCAGTTTACGGGGTATTGGGTACACTGAAGCTTTCTTT	CASSLRGIGYTEAFF
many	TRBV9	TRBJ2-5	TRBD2	TGTGCCAGCAGCGGTAGCGGGATGGTTGGGGAGACCCAGTACTTC	CASSGSGMVGETQYF
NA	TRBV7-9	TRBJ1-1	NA	TGTGCCAGCAGCCCCACGAGGTGGAGCACTGAGGCTTTCTTT	CASSPTRWSTEAFF
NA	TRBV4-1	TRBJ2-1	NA	TGCGCCAGCAGCCAAGACCAGGGTTCTAGCTACAATGAGCAGTTCTTC	CASSQDQGSSYNEQFF
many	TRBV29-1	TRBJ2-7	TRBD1	TGCAGCGTTCCCGGGACAGAGACCTACGAGCAGTACTTC	CSVPGTETYEQYF
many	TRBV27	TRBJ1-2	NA	TGTGCCAGCAGTTTATCCACAGTGGGCCTCTATGGCTACACCTTC	CASSLSTVGLYGYTF
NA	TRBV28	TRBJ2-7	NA	TGTGCCAGCAGACACCAGGACAGCAGGAACTACGAGCAGTACTTC	CASRHQDSRNYEQYF
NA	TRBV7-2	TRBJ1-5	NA	TGTGCCAGCAGCATGGGGGGGAGCAGCAATCAGCCCCAGCATTTT	CASSMGGSSNQPQHF
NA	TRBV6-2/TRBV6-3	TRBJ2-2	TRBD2	TGTGCCAGCAGTTACGTGCTAGCGGGCGTAGCGAACACCGGGGAGCTGTTTTTT	CASSYVLAGVANTGELFF
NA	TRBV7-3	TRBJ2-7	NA	TGTGCCAGCAGCTTAGGTCTGGGCGACTACGAGCAGTACTTC	CASSLGLGDYEQYF
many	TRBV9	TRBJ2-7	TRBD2	TGTGCCAGCAGCGCGTCCGGGACTAGCGGAGGATTCTACGAGCAGTACTTC	CASSASGTSGGFYEQYF
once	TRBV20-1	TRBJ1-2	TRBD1	TGCAGTGCTTGGGACAGCTCTTACTATGGCTACACCTTC	CSAWDSSYYGYTF